The T cell receptor (beta chain) under discussion was sequenced for a study of blood T cell repertoires in COVID-19. Study-wide background: The United States, Italy and Spain provided the acute and convalescent COVID-19 samples. From T cells, B-cell-depleted T cells, or PBMCs came the material, which was cDNA or gDNA.

Per the study methods: For nucleated cells, counts were estimated from reference gene primer amplification. Assay used: immunoSEQ multiplex PCR; TCRdb lists only in-frame clones, some missing. The D gene and trimming were derived from the DNA, and the V and J assignments and clone size from that table. The repertoire holds 45,000 to 65,000 clones, with around 90% as singletons. Germline CDR1 is SQVTM and CDR2 is ANQGSEA. V dropped 0 bases and J dropped 0 bases, with 6 bases sitting between them. CDR3 size: 13 residues. The specimen was peripheral blood. The chain carries TRBV29-1 and TRBJ2-7; D uncertain. The receptor comes from a man aged 45-65 years with active COVID-19. CDR3 loop: CSVEDPVSYEQYF. The CDR3, as DNA: TGCAGCGTTGAAGATCCCGTCTCCTACGAGCAGTACTTC.